The rows below give T cell receptor beta chains drawn from one sample of a study of blood T cell repertoires in COVID-19. Some clones are missing from TCRdb's copy, which holds only in-frame ones; the method was immunoSEQ multiplex PCR. In the table there are roughly 250,000 clones, about nine tenths of which are singletons. Sequenced: PBMCs or T cells enriched from blood (not recorded which). The receptors stem from a young woman with acute COVID-19. CDR3s include the opening cysteine and the closing phenylalanine or tryptophan. Not all rows give a size; the values are once, few, many and, for expanded clones, a class.

cdr3_aa j_call clone_size v_call
CAITETGTDTQYF TRBJ2-3 - TRBV6-5
CASSGRVGETQYF TRBJ2-5 - TRBV27
CASSLSPGGGNSPLHF TRBJ1-6 - TRBV7-9
CASSPGGSLFWGEQYF TRBJ2-7 once TRBV18
CASSSPDRPTYEQYF TRBJ2-7 - TRBV28
CASSPGTLQETQYF TRBJ2-5 - TRBV18
CASSLPTGPNQPQHF TRBJ1-5 once TRBV28
CASSDYSGGHSPLHF TRBJ1-6 - TRBV9
CASGLGWPRAGEITGELFF TRBJ2-2 - TRBV12-5
CASREEVFNYGYTF TRBJ1-2 once TRBV5-4